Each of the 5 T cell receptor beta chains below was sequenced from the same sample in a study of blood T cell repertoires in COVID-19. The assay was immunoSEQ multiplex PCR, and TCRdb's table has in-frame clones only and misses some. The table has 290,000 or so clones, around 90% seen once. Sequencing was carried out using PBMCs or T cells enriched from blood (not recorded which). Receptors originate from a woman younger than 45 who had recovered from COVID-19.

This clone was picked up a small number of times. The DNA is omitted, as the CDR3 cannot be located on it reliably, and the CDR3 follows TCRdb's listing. The CDR3 sequence is CASILGGRDYGYTF. V gene TRBV28 combines with J gene TRBJ1-2. CDR1 MDHEN and CDR2 SYDVKM come from the germline V gene. The CDR3 contains 14 residues when both ends are counted.

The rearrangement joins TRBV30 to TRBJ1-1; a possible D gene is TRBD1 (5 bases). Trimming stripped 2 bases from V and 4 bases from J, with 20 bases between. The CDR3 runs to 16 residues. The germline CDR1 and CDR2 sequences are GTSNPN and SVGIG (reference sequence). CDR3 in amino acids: CAWSPHPAGGGTEAFF. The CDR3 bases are TGTGCCTGGAGTCCTCATCCGGCGGGGGGAGGCACTGAAGCTTTCTTT.

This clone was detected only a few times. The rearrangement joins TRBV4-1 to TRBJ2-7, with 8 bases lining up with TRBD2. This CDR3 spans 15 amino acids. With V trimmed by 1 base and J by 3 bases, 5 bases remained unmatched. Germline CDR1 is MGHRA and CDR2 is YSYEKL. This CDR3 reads CASSQGNSGNYEQYF. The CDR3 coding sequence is TGCGCCAGCAGCCAAGGGAATAGCGGGAACTACGAGCAGTACTTC.

CDR3 in DNA: TGCGCCAGCAGCCATCAGGAGGGTTTGTATTTCTTC. Translated: CASSHQEGLYFF. The rearrangement links TRBV4-3 to TRBJ2-1; D perhaps matches TRBD2 (6 bases). CDR1 is LGHNA, CDR2 YSLEER, per germline. V lost 3 bases and J lost 16, with 16 bases in between. This CDR3 spans 12 amino acids.

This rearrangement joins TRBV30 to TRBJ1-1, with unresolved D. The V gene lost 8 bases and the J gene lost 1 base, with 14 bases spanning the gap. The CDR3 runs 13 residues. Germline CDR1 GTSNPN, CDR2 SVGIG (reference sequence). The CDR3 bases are TGTGCCGGTAGCCCCGGCCCGAACACTGAAGCTTTCTTT. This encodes CAGSPGPNTEAFF.